This T cell receptor beta chain was identified during a study of T-cell memory formation after mild COVID-19. Study in general: The TCR clusters were mostly specific to one donor.

TCRdb redid the calling of the 5' RACE reads with MiXCR, one entry per CDR3 protein. The sample records nearly 110,000 distinct CDR3 sequences, more than 15% being singletons. This clonotype has more than one count but fewer than ten. The antigen remains undetermined. The germline V gene has CDR1 SNHLY and CDR2 FYNNEI. Losses at the gene ends were 5 bases for V and 6 bases for J; bases not matched to a gene: 9. The CDR3 is 15 residues long. Study-level results: Contracting CD4+ clones were located mainly in CM and EM, and CD8+ clones in EMRA.

The sequenced sample consisted of PBMCs or a T cell subset sorted from them (not recorded which). This chain links TRBV2 with TRBJ2-1; TRBD2 matches 8 bases. The TCR originated in an adult woman who had mild COVID-19 (a few samples of this study predate the infection). Cell type and time point are not known. The CDR3 nucleotides are TGTGCCAGCAGTCTTGTCGGAACTAGCGGCAATGAGCAGTTCTTC. Translated: CASSLVGTSGNEQFF.